The subject of this entry is one T cell receptor beta chain. Antigen specificity is unknown. V was trimmed by 1 base and J by 6 bases, leaving 10 bases between them. CDR1 is SQVTM, CDR2 ANQGSEA, per germline. This CDR3 has 13 amino acids. TCRdb re-analysed the RACE reads in MiXCR, keeping a single row per CDR3 protein. The sample has about 84,000 distinct CDR3 sequences; more than 10% are singletons. The data derive from a study of human T cells and chemical hapten exposure. Findings and limits, study-wide: There was alopecia in the donors, so their immune response may differ from that of healthy people.

The time point: patch test 3, about 24 weeks after DPC sensitization. Treatment reported: therapeutic diphenylcyclopropenone sensitization with weekly scalp DPC. This chain uses TRBV29-1 with TRBJ1-5, with a possible D match to TRBD1 (6 bases). The clonotype comes from a woman aged 45-59 years with alopecia areata. Some clones in this sample may be carry-over from other donors' samples. Source: whole blood, taken in connection with sensitization to the hapten diphenylcyclopropenone (DPC). CDR3 in DNA: TGCAGCGTTGAAGTTGGGGGCACTCAGCCCCAGCATTTT. This codes for CSVEVGGTQPQHF.